This paragraph reports one TCR beta chain. This clone was seen only a few times. Its recognized antigen is unknown. Within one base of it there is no much larger clone, and no base qualities were kept. Each donor gave one peripheral blood draw, averaging about 120 mL, which was collected into heparinised tubes. A BD FACSAria II was used to sort naive, central memory, regulatory and stem cell-like memory CD4+ T cells with a panel that included CD45RO, CCR7, CD25, CD127, CD95 and CD27. All sorted populations exceeded 98% purity. Right away, PBMCs were isolated by Lymphoprep density gradient centrifugation and were stained directly, with no culture step. Samples were stained and sorted in pairs, with one healthy donor and one patient per experiment, so that batch effects were minimized. The CDR3 runs 13 amino acids, cysteine and phenylalanine included. The kept DNA is CDR3 alone, 39 bases in frame from the first base. Via the germline V gene, CDR1 is SQVTM and CDR2 ANQGSEA. V ends up 6 bases short and J 6 bases short, with an unmatched junction base count of 8.

The High Capacity cDNA Reverse Transcription Kit was used to reverse transcribe all of the isolated RNA, meaning that expressed TCRB transcripts were what got sequenced. Deep immunoSEQ sequencing was applied to naive, central memory and regulatory T cell samples, giving an average of about 3.7 million total reads per sample. After sorted cells were lysed in RLT buffer, RNA was extracted with DNase-treated RNeasy Micro or Mini kits, with the choice depending on cell number. To prevent cross-contamination, every cell subset was processed on its own, while patient and healthy donor samples were processed together. Using the immunoSEQ multiplex PCR, TCRB sequences were amplified from cDNA into 87-bp fragments spanning the CDR3 region. The amplicons were sequenced using the Illumina HiSeq platform. Under the source paper's analysis protocol: PCR bias was computationally corrected using synthetic template baselines, reads within Hamming distance 2 were collapsed, and singletons that could not be merged were discarded. Reads were aligned to IMGT to assign V, D and J genes, CDR3 length, and insertions or deletions at six rearrangement sites. Clonotype counts were normalized to sorted cell number within each subset before computing true diversity and Gini coefficients with the tcR R package. The overlap coefficient, calculated on TCRB nucleotide sequences, was used to measure repertoire sharing. Out-of-frame TCRB sequences from naive cells were analyzed as a proxy for the pre-selection repertoire. Imported from immuneACCESS, the table was reduced by TCRdb to in-frame sequences with V and J called. These copies leave out some clones; in studies compared against another copy, an unresolved V gene accounts for under half, and the cause of the remainder is not known. Clonal size and the V and J genes are those of that table, whereas D and trimming came from the DNA. Recorded for this sample are hundreds of thousands of clones; about 14% of them occurred a single time. The ten largest clones represent less than 0.04% of the sample.

The data were taken from a study of beta chain features in type 1 diabetes (dated by TCRdb to about 2018). Looking at the study overall: Mean age, gender distribution, total cell number and subset yield did not differ between patients and healthy donors. A total of about 100,000,000 sorted cells were examined across all samples, and RNA yield correlated strongly with the number of cells per subset. In the study, recently diagnosed type 1 diabetes patients and matched healthy donors were compared on the TCRB repertoires of their sorted circulating CD4+ T cell subsets. Whereas all 30 or so donors provided naive and central memory subsets, regulatory and stem cell-like memory subsets were isolated from just 8 patients and roughly eight healthy donors. The research as a whole found: At VDJ recombination sites, patients with type 1 diabetes made fewer insertions and deleted more nucleotides, a pattern implying thymic rearrangement abnormalities. The naive, central memory and regulatory TCRB repertoires appeared to resemble one another more closely among patients than among healthy donors. Because the HLA sub-analyses included only small numbers of individuals, any influence of HLA type on TCRB rearrangement was left unresolved. Shorter templates might be favored by PCR, yet because patient and control samples were amplified and corrected together, any such skew would affect both groups equally. Sequencing cDNA rather than genomic DNA could over-represent highly expressing activated cells, although activation and CD3 levels did not differ between groups. In all four CD4+ subsets, TCRB CDR3 length was moderately but significantly shorter in type 1 diabetes patients.

The sequenced sample consisted of naive CD4+ T cells from blood. This specimen's cell subset or site label, per the study, means: true naive CD4+ T cells. Recombination joined TRBV29-1 with TRBJ2-7; 10 bases in the junction line up with TRBD2. This TCR was sampled from a man aged 18-30 years with type 1 diabetes. The CDR3 in this case is CSVGTSAKAEQYF. The nucleotide sequence is given as TGCAGCGTGGGGACTAGCGCGAAGGCCGAGCAGTACTTC.